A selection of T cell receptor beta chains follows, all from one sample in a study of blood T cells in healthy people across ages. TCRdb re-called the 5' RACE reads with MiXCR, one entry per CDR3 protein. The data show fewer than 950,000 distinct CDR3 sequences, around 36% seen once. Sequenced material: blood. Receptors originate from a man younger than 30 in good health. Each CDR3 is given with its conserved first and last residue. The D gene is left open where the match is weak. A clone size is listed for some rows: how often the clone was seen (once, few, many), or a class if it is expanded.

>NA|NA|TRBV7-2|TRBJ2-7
TGTGCCAGCAGCCCGGTGGGGGATCTCTACGAGCAGTACTTC
CASSPVGDLYEQYF
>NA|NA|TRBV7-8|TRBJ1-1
TGTGCCAGCAGCTTATTAGGTATAGGGGGAGACACTGAAGCTTTCTTT
CASSLLGIGGDTEAFF
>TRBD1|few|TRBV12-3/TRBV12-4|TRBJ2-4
TGTGCCAGCAGTAATAGCGACAGGGGAACTTATATAGCCAAAAACATTCAGTACTTC
CASSNSDRGTYIAKNIQYF
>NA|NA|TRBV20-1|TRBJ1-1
TGCAGTGCTAGAGATATAGGCAGCAACACTGAAGCTTTCTTT
CSARDIGSNTEAFF
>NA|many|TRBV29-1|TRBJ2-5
TGCAGCGTTGATGTAGGGTACCAAGAGACCCAGTACTTC
CSVDVGYQETQYF
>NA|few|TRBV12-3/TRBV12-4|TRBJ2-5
TGTGCCAGCAGTTTTGGGCCAGAAGAGACCCAGTACTTC
CASSFGPEETQYF
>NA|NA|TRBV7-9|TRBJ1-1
TGTGCCAGCAGCTTAGCGCCTTCACGCATGAACACTGAAGCTTTCTTT
CASSLAPSRMNTEAFF
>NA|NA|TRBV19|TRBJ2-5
TGTGCCAGTAGTATCGTCCGATCGGAGACCCAGTACTTC
CASSIVRSETQYF
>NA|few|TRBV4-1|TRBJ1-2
TGCGCCAGCAGCCAAGTGACAGGCCCGAACTATGGCTACACCTTC
CASSQVTGPNYGYTF
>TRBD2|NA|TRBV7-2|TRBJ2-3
TGTGCCAGCAGCCCCGTCCACGGGGGGGGCATAGATACGCAGTATTTT
CASSPVHGGGIDTQYF
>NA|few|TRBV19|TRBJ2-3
TGTGCCAGTAGTCTTTATGAAGGGGCCTCCACAGATACGCAGTATTTT
CASSLYEGASTDTQYF
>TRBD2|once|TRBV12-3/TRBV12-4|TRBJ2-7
TGTGCCAGCAGTTCTCCGACCGACACTAGCGGGAGCTCCTACGAGCAGTACTTC
CASSSPTDTSGSSYEQYF
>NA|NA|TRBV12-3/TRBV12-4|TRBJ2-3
TGTGCCAGCAGCCTCAGGGGAAGAGCAGATGTGGAATATTTT
CASSLRGRADVEYF
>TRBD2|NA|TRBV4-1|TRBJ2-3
TGCGCCAGCAGCCCAGCGACTAGCGGGGGCGATACGCAGTATTTT
CASSPATSGGDTQYF
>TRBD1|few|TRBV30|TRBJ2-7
TGTGCCTGGAGTGCGAAAGGGACAGGAGCCTACGAGCAGTACTTC
CAWSAKGTGAYEQYF
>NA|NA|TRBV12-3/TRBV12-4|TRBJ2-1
TGTGCCAGCAGTTTTCGGGGTCCTTCAAACAATGTGCAGTTCTTC
CASSFRGPSNNVQFF
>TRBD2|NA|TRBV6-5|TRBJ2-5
TGTGCCAGCAGTTACTGGCGGGAGGGGAAAGAGACCCAGTACTTC
CASSYWREGKETQYF
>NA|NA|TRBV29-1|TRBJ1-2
TGCAGCGTCGAGAGGGACCTCTATGGCTACACCTTC
CSVERDLYGYTF
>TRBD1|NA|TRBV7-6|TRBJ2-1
TGTGCCAGCAGCTTAGAAGGGCTAGGGGGCGGTCCCTACAATGAGCAGTTCTTC
CASSLEGLGGGPYNEQFF
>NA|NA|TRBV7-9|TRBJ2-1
TGTGCCAGCAGCCTATCCCTCTCCTACAATGAGCAGTTCTTC
CASSLSLSYNEQFF
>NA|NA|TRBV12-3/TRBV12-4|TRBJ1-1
TGTGCCAGCAGGGCTAGCACTGAAGCTTTCTTT
CASRASTEAFF
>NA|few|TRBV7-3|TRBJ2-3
TGTGCCAGCAGCTTGGAAAGGGCTGCGGATACGCAGTATTTT
CASSLERAADTQYF
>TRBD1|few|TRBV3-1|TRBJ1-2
TGTGCCAGCAGCCAAGTAATCACAGGGGGAGCCTATGGCTACACCTTC
CASSQVITGGAYGYTF
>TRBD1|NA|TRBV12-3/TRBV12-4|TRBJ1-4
TGTGCCAGCAGAGGGACAGGGGCTAATGAAAAACTGTTTTTT
CASRGTGANEKLFF
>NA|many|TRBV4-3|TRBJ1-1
TGCGCCAGCAGCCAAGCAGGAGAGGGGAGGACTGAAGCTTTCTTT
CASSQAGEGRTEAFF
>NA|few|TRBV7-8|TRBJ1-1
TGTGCCAGCACCCGGGCGCCCCAGCTCGGAGGCACTGAAGCTTTCTTT
CASTRAPQLGGTEAFF
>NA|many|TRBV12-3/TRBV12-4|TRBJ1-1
TGTGCCAGTACAGCGGCCGATGAAGCTTTCTTT
CASTAADEAFF
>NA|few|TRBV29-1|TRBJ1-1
TGCAGCGTTGGACCGAACACTGAAGCTTTCTTT
CSVGPNTEAFF
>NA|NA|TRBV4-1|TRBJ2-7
TGCGCCAGCAGCCGAGGGGCCCTCTCCTACAATGAGCAGTACTTC
CASSRGALSYNEQYF
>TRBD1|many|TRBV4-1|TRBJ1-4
TGCGCCAGCAGCCAACCGGACAGGGAATATGAAAAACTGTTTTTT
CASSQPDREYEKLFF
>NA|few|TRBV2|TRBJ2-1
TGTGCCAGCAACCCCTCGAATGAGCAGTTCTTC
CASNPSNEQFF